These 2 T cell receptor beta chains came from one sample sequenced in a study of T cell repertoires in cytomegalovirus infection. MiXCR was run by TCRdb on the reads, yielding one entry per CDR3 protein. The data hold about 490,000 distinct CDR3 sequences, with approximately 10% observed a single time. The sequencing input was PBMCs. The receptors come from a human donor in good health (CMV status not recorded). Some clones in this sample may be carry-over from other donors' samples.

The sample holds many counts of this clonotype. The chain joins TRBV9 to TRBJ1-1, with 7 bases aligning to TRBD1. After removal of 3 bases from V and 1 base from J, the junction contained 3 bases not matched to a gene. Germline assignment: CDR1 SGDLS and CDR2 YYNGEE. CDR3 length: 14 residues. This CDR3 reads CASSARQGNTEAFF. The CDR3, as DNA: TGTGCCAGCAGCGCTCGACAGGGGAACACTGAAGCTTTCTTT.

This clonotype showed up many times. The chain joins TRBV7-6 to TRBJ1-4; a weak D match, TRBD1 (5 bases). CDR1 is SGHVS, CDR2 FNYEAQ, per germline. Trimming stripped 3 bases from V and 7 bases from J, with 24 bases between. CDR3 length: 18 residues. CDR3 in DNA: TGTGCCAGCAGCTTTAAACCCCCCGTCTTAGGGGTGGGTGAAAAACTGTTTTTT. This encodes CASSFKPPVLGVGEKLFF.